The entry below gives a single TCR beta chain sequence along with its context. The sample belongs to a study of blood T cell repertoires in COVID-19. On the study more broadly: Acute and convalescent COVID-19 samples came from the United States, Italy and Spain.

Authors' processing steps: From reference gene primer amplification, estimates of nucleated cell counts were derived. The table came from immunoSEQ multiplex PCR; TCRdb's copy has only in-frame clones and leaves some out. V, J and clone size reflect that table, while D and trimming were determined from the DNA. This table has 350,000 to 500,000 clones, roughly 84% appearing once. Participants reported their clinical history, and cohort assignment relied on those reports. Sequencing input: PBMCs or T cells enriched from blood (not recorded which). This sequence was found in a woman under 30 who had been exposed to COVID-19.

DNA for the CDR3: TGTGCCAGCAGCTCGATCCTCCTCGCGGGTAGCGGGGGGTCCTTAGAGCAGTACTTC. The encoded protein is CASSSILLAGSGGSLEQYF. The chain carries TRBV7-9 and TRBJ2-7; 10 nucleotides align to TRBD2. The CDR3 consists of 19 residues. V lost 4 bases, J lost 7 bases, and 22 bases stayed unmatched. Germline CDR1 and CDR2: SEHNR and FQNEAQ (reference sequence).